This TCR beta chain was observed in a study of T cells after yellow fever vaccination. Overall study context: In the case of low-cell-number fractions, SMART-Seq v4 Ultra Low Input was used for preparation. Regarding the study as a whole: A small share of clonotypes appeared in both CD4 and CD8 compartments.

For TCR, cDNA came from 5'RACE template switching, which added a universal primer site and UMIs. Using its own MiXCR run on the 5' RACE reads, TCRdb lists one record per CDR3 protein. The table records around 120,000 distinct CDR3 sequences, roughly 15% of them present only once. On this clonotype itself: The antigen is undetermined.

Germline CDR1 and CDR2: MNHEY and SVGAGI. The V end lost 0 bases, the J end lost 7 bases, and 10 bases lay between the germline ends. This CDR3 is built from 14 residues. This receptor was identified in a man aged 18 to 30 who received the YFV17D yellow fever vaccine. The gene calls are TRBV6-5 and TRBJ1-5; a possible D gene is TRBD1 (5 bases). The sample consisted of CD8+ T cells sorted from PBMCs, taken 5 days after the yellow fever booster vaccination. CDR3 amino acids: CASSYSGEGQPQHF. CDR3 sequence (DNA): TGTGCCAGCAGTTACTCGGGGGAAGGACAGCCCCAGCATTTT.